One sample yielded the 24 T cell receptor beta chains listed below, sequenced in a study of T cell responses to AZD1222 COVID-19 vaccine. Some clones are missing from TCRdb's copy, which holds only in-frame ones; the method was immunoSEQ multiplex PCR. The top ten hold 11% to 15% of the sample, which has 95,000 to 150,000 clones, around 93% seen once. The material sequenced was peripheral blood, taken on day 0 of AZD1222 vaccination. The receptors come from an adult in good health.

The J gene is TRBJ2-2, the V gene TRBV7-9; TRBD1 or TRBD2 may be the D gene (7 bases each). CDR3 size: 16 residues. The germline gives CDR1 SEHNR, CDR2 FQNEAQ (reference sequence). Trimming took 3 bases from V and 6 from J, leaving 17 bases between them. CDR3 sequence reads: CASSFPPPGGAGELFF. CDR3 in DNA: TGTGCCAGCAGCTTTCCCCCCCCAGGGGGGGCCGGGGAGCTGTTTTTT. The full variable domain, completed using reference TRBV7-9 and TRBJ2-2, is DTGVSQNPRHKITKRGQNVTFRCDPISEHNRLYWYRQTLGQGPEFLTYFQNEAQLEKSRLLSDRFSAERPKGSFSTLEIQRTEQGDSAMYLCASSFPPPGGAGELFFGEGSRLTVL.

The chain combines TRBV5-1 with TRBJ1-6; 11 positions agree with TRBD1. The junction had 0 bases not matched to a gene; V was cut back by 5 bases and J by 8 bases. Germline lookup yields CDR1 SGHRS and CDR2 YFSETQ. This CDR3 spans 13 amino acids. The CDR3 DNA reads as TGCGCCAGCAGGGGACAGGGGGATTCACCCCTCCACTTT. It is translated as CASRGQGDSPLHF.

The chain is built from TRBV7-9 and TRBJ2-3; no clear D. Deletions cut 6 bases from V and 3 bases from J, with 4 bases between. Germline CDR1 and CDR2: SEHNR and FQNEAQ (reference sequence). The CDR3 runs to 11 residues. The CDR3 bases are TGTGCCAGCAGGGAGACAGATACGCAGTATTTT. Amino acid sequence: CASRETDTQYF.

The chain is built from TRBV10-3 and TRBJ2-3; 7 bases are a match to TRBD2. Germline V gene data show CDR1 as ENHRY and CDR2 as SYGVKD. The CDR3 has 16 residues. V shed 0 bases, J shed 1 base, and the junction held 4 bases outside the gene matches. The CDR3 nucleotides are TGTGCCATCAGTGAGTCTAGCGGGTTTGGCACAGATACGCAGTATTTT. It translates to CAISESSGFGTDTQYF.

J is TRBJ2-7 and V is TRBV7-8; TRBD2 might be the D (7 bases). Per the germline V gene, CDR1 is SGHVS and CDR2 is FQNEAQ. V was trimmed by 4 bases and J by 0 bases, leaving 19 bases between them. The CDR3 sequence is 17 residues long. CDR3 amino acids: CASSSLGGGGSSYEQYF. In DNA, the CDR3 is TGTGCCAGCAGCTCCTTAGGAGGGGGGGGAAGCTCCTACGAGCAGTACTTC.

CDR3 sequence reads: CASSYPRVGYTF. The CDR3 bases are TGTGCCAGCAGTTATCCTCGGGTTGGCTACACCTTC. V is TRBV6-2 or TRBV6-3 and J is TRBJ1-2, with D uncertain. Per the germline V gene, CDR1 is MNHEY and CDR2 is SVGEGT. Deletions cut 3 bases from V and 7 bases from J, with 9 bases between. The CDR3 has 12 amino acids.

This rearrangement joins TRBV6-5 to TRBJ1-3; the D gene is possibly TRBD1 (5 bases). Germline assignment: CDR1 MNHEY and CDR2 SVGAGI. V shed 6 bases and J shed 4 bases, with 13 bases lying between them. The CDR3 has 14 amino acids. CDR3 DNA sequence: TGTGCCAGCAGCCGCACCCGGGGGGGAAACACCATATATTTT. Its translation is CASSRTRGGNTIYF.

The V gene is TRBV10-3, the J gene TRBJ1-1; unclear D gene. Per the germline V gene, CDR1 is ENHRY and CDR2 is SYGVKD. CDR3 length equals 14 residues. The V end was cut by 4 bases, the J end by 1 base, with 10 bases between. The CDR3 sequence is CAISGTLKNTEAFF. In nucleotides, the CDR3 is TGTGCCATCAGTGGGACCCTAAAGAACACTGAAGCTTTCTTT.

The rearrangement joins TRBV5-1 to TRBJ2-1, with TRBD2 matching 12 bases. Losses at the gene ends were 0 bases for V and 6 bases for J; bases not matched to a gene: 1. The CDR3 covers 15 residues. Germline V lookup: CDR1 SGHRS, CDR2 YFSETQ. CDR3 residues: CASSLGLAGANEQFF. The DNA for the CDR3 is TGCGCCAGCAGCTTGGGACTAGCGGGAGCCAATGAGCAGTTCTTC.

The chain combines TRBV19 with TRBJ2-7, with 7 bases lining up with TRBD1. V shed 3 bases and J 0 bases; nucleotides not matched to a gene: 5. This CDR3 spans 15 amino acids. CDR1 and CDR2 from the germline V gene are LNHDA and SQIVND (reference sequence). The CDR3 loop is CASSMDRLPSYEQYF. The CDR3 DNA reads TGTGCCAGTAGTATGGACAGGCTCCCCTCCTACGAGCAGTACTTC.

This chain connects TRBV19 to TRBJ2-5; 11 nucleotides align to TRBD2. With 10 bases clipped from V and 9 bases from J, the junction kept 13 bases outside the gene matches. The CDR3 covers 14 residues. Per the germline V gene, CDR1 is LNHDA and CDR2 is SQIVND (reference sequence). In DNA form, the CDR3 reads TGTGCCACAAGAAGTAGCGGGGGGGCATGGGCCCAGTACTTC. It specifies CATRSSGGAWAQYF.

V usage is TRBV19 and J usage is TRBJ1-5; no reliable D call. V gave up 7 bases and J gave up 5 bases, with 18 bases separating them. The CDR3 extends over 15 amino acids. CDR1 LNHDA and CDR2 SQIVND come from the germline V gene (reference sequence). CDR3 residues: CASKVNSGLDQPQHF. The DNA of the CDR3 is TGTGCCAGTAAAGTTAACAGCGGCCTAGATCAGCCCCAGCATTTT.

V usage is TRBV7-2 and J usage is TRBJ2-1; no clear D gene. The CDR3 runs 13 residues. CDR1 and CDR2 (germline): SGHTA, FQGNSA. The germline V and J ends were trimmed by 4 bases and 7 bases, with 11 bases remaining between them. The CDR3 sequence: CASSWGFGNEQFF. Written as DNA, the CDR3 is TGTGCCAGCAGCTGGGGTTTCGGGAATGAGCAGTTCTTC.

The CDR3 DNA reads TGTGCCAGTAGTGGACAGGGCATGAACACTGAAGCTTTCTTT. Amino acids: CASSGQGMNTEAFF. The rearrangement joins TRBV19 to TRBJ1-1; 8 nucleotides align to TRBD1. The CDR3 contains 14 residues. With 5 bases clipped from V and 0 bases from J, the junction kept 2 bases outside the gene matches. Germline V gives CDR1 LNHDA, CDR2 SQIVND (reference sequence).

The V gene is TRBV5-4, the J gene TRBJ1-1, with no clear D. This CDR3 has 14 amino acids. V lost 0 bases to trimming and J lost 0 bases, with 6 bases between them. Germline lookup yields CDR1 SGHNT and CDR2 YYREEE (reference sequence). CDR3 DNA sequence: TGTGCCAGCAGCTTGGAACAGATGAACACTGAAGCTTTCTTT. Protein product: CASSLEQMNTEAFF.

The chain has TRBV28 and TRBJ2-3; D is perhaps TRBD2 (7 bases). Between the trimmed V and J ends, which lost 6 bases and 2 bases, there was a span of 21 bases. Germline V gene data show CDR1 as MDHEN and CDR2 as SYDVKM. CDR3 size: 17 residues. In DNA form, the CDR3 reads TGTGCCAGCAGGTCCGCCGGGGGGCTAAAAGACACAGATACGCAGTATTTT. Its translation: CASRSAGGLKDTDTQYF.

V gene TRBV11-2 combines with J gene TRBJ2-3, with a possible D match to TRBD1 (5 bases). Germline loops: CDR1 SGHAT, CDR2 FQNNGV. V was clipped by 5 bases and J by 6 bases, with 21 bases between them. The CDR3 spans 16 residues. The CDR3: CASSPRLSGLGDTQYF. Here the CDR3 DNA reads TGTGCCAGCAGCCCCCGTTTGTCAGGGCTCGGGGATACGCAGTATTTT.

V usage is TRBV27 and J usage is TRBJ2-1; no clear D gene. The V end was cut by 2 bases, the J end by 5 bases, with 7 bases between. Germline lookup yields CDR1 MNHEY and CDR2 SMNVEV (reference sequence). This CDR3 region has 13 residues. DNA of the CDR3: TGTGCCAGCAGTTTAGGATTCAACAATGAGCAGTTCTTC. This codes for CASSLGFNNEQFF.

This clone was detected a few times. V and J are TRBV7-2 and TRBJ2-1, with TRBD2 as a possible D gene (5 bases). Germline CDR1 SGHTA, CDR2 FQGNSA. CDR3 length equals 16 residues. V was cut by 3 bases and J by 0 bases, with 12 bases left in between. CDR3 coding DNA: TGTGCCAGCAGCTTTGAGGGCCTAGTCTCCTACAATGAGCAGTTCTTC. This codes for CASSFEGLVSYNEQFF.

The chain uses TRBV20-1 and TRBJ1-2; D is undetermined. Germline lookup yields CDR1 DFQATT and CDR2 SNEGSKA (reference sequence). This CDR3 has 11 amino acids. V lost 0 bases, J lost 5 bases, and 4 bases lay in between. The CDR3 nucleotides read TGCAGTGCTAGAGACGGATATGGCTACACCTTC. Translating gives CSARDGYGYTF.

The V and J genes are TRBV6-5 and TRBJ2-7; 11 bases map to TRBD1. V lost 7 bases to trimming and J lost 3 bases; unmatched junction nucleotides: 8. This CDR3 contains 15 residues. Germline V CDR1 and CDR2: MNHEY, SVGAGI. The CDR3 coding sequence is TGTGCCAGCAATAAAGGGACAGGGGGTGTCTACGAGCAGTACTTC. It specifies CASNKGTGGVYEQYF.

This clone showed up just once. The V and J genes are TRBV27 and TRBJ1-4; a possible D gene is TRBD1 (5 bases). The V and J ends lost 6 bases and 8 bases respectively, with 16 bases between them. This CDR3 is built from 14 residues. Germline V gene lookup returns CDR1 MNHEY and CDR2 SMNVEV (reference sequence). The CDR3 DNA sequence: TGTGCCAGCAGCAATCAGGGCATTGGGGAAAAACTGTTTTTT. Translating gives CASSNQGIGEKLFF.

The chain links TRBV5-1 to TRBJ2-5; 7 bases map to TRBD1. CDR3 length equals 13 residues. The ends lost 4 bases at V and 5 bases at J; junction bases unmatched: 5. CDR1 and CDR2 from the germline V gene are SGHRS and YFSETQ. CDR3 residues: CASSVLQGETQYF. CDR3 DNA: TGCGCCAGCAGCGTACTACAGGGGGAGACCCAGTACTTC.

The chain is built from TRBV7-2 and TRBJ2-1; no clear D. Trimming stripped 4 bases from V and 4 bases from J, with 5 bases between. CDR3 length equals 12 residues. The germline V gene has CDR1 SGHTA and CDR2 FQGNSA. CDR3 sequence: CASSSPYNEQFF. For the CDR3, the DNA is TGTGCCAGCAGCTCCCCATACAATGAGCAGTTCTTC.